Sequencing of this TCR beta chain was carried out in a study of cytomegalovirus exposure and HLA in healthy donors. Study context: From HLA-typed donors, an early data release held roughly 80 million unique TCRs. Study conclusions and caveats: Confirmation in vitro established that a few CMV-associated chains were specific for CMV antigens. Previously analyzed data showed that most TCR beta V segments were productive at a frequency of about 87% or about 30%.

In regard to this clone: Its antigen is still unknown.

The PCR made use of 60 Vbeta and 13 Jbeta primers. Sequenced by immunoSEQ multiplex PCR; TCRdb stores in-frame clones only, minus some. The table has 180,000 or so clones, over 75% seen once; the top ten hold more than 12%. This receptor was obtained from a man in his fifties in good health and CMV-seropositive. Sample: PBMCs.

In nucleotides, the CDR3 is TGTGCCAGCAGTGCCCCCAGGGCTGTAATGAACACTGAAGCTTTCTTT. Translating gives CASSAPRAVMNTEAFF. The chain employs TRBV7-8 and TRBJ1-1; TRBD1 is a possible D gene (5 bases). Trimming removed 6 bases from V and 0 bases from J, with 17 bases in between. The germline V gene encodes CDR1 SGHVS and CDR2 FQNEAQ. The CDR3 length is 16 residues.